The 6 T cell receptor beta chains below come from one sample, sequenced in a study of cytomegalovirus exposure and HLA in healthy donors. The PCR was carried out with 60 Vbeta primers and 13 Jbeta primers. TCRdb's copy holds only in-frame clones and misses some; the assay was immunoSEQ multiplex PCR. The sample carries around 300,000 clones, 72% recorded once. Specimen: PBMCs. Source of these receptors: a female donor in good health and CMV-seronegative.

The J gene is TRBJ2-7, the V gene TRBV7-6; 8 nucleotides line up with TRBD1. V lost 5 bases to trimming and J lost 3 bases; unmatched junction nucleotides: 15. The germline V gene encodes CDR1 SGHVS and CDR2 FNYEAQ. The CDR3 is made up of 17 amino acids. Here the CDR3 reads CASSPRPQGATNYEQYF. The CDR3, as DNA: TGTGCCAGCAGCCCAAGGCCTCAGGGGGCGACCAACTACGAGCAGTACTTC. Looking up the rest from reference TRBV7-6 and TRBJ2-7 gives the full variable domain: GAGVSQSPRYKVTKRGQDVALRCDPISGHVSLYWYRQALGQGPEFLTYFNYEAQQDKSGLPNDRFSAERPEGSISTLTIQRTEQRDSAMYRCASSPRPQGATNYEQYFGPGTRLTVT.

CDR3 protein: CASGRSRDTQYF. CDR3 bases: TGTGCCAGCGGGAGAAGTAGGGATACGCAGTATTTT. The genes are TRBV25-1 and TRBJ2-3; a possible D gene is TRBD2 (5 bases). CDR1 and CDR2 (germline): MGHDK, SYGVNS. The CDR3 length is 12 residues. V was cut by 8 bases and J by 6 bases, with 12 bases left in between.

This clone was seen a few times. The rearrangement uses TRBV6-5 and TRBJ1-1; 7 bases are a match to TRBD1. This CDR3 has 14 residues. CDR1 MNHEY and CDR2 SVGAGI come from the germline V gene. After removal of 5 bases from V and 4 bases from J, the junction contained 7 bases not matched to a gene. The DNA of the CDR3 is TGTGCCAGCAGTCAACAGGGGTCGTTCACTGAAGCTTTCTTT. Its protein product is CASSQQGSFTEAFF.

The chain combines TRBV9 with TRBJ2-3; possibly TRBD2 for D (5 bases). Trimming removed 3 bases at V and 1 base at J, with 15 bases between. Germline values: CDR1 SGDLS, CDR2 YYNGEE. The CDR3 sequence is 16 residues long. The CDR3 here is CASSASGGAGTDTQYF. The CDR3, as DNA: TGTGCCAGCAGCGCCTCCGGAGGAGCGGGCACAGATACGCAGTATTTT.

This chain connects TRBV28 to TRBJ2-1; tentatively, D is TRBD2 (6 bases). Germline CDR1 is MDHEN and CDR2 is SYDVKM. The CDR3 runs to 13 residues. V lost 9 bases to trimming and J lost 2 bases, with 11 bases between them. The CDR3 sequence is CASSGEPYNEQFF. The CDR3 DNA sequence: TGTGCCAGTTCGGGAGAACCCTACAATGAGCAGTTCTTC.

The chain joins TRBV2 to TRBJ2-1, with 12 positions matching TRBD2. J was trimmed by 6 bases and V by 6 bases; bases with no gene match: 9. Per the germline V gene, CDR1 is SNHLY and CDR2 is FYNNEI. The CDR3 is 16 residues long. The CDR3 here is CASRSPGLAGGNEQFF. Here the CDR3 DNA reads TGTGCCAGCAGAAGCCCGGGACTAGCGGGTGGCAATGAGCAGTTCTTC.